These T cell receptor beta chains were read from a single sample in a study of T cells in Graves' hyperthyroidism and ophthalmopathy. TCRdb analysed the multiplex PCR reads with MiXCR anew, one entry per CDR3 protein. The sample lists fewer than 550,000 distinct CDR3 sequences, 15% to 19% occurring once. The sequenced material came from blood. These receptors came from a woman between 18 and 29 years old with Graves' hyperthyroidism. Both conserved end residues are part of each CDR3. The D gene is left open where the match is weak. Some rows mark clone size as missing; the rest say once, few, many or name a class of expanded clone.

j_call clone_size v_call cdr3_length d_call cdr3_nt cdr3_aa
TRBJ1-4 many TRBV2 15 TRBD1 TGTGCCAGCAGGTCTCAGGGGACAGTTTATGAAAAACTGTTTTTT CASRSQGTVYEKLFF
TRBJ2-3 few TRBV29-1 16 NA TGCAGCGTTAAGTCTGTACTAGGGGGTTTCGCAGATACGCAGTATTTT CSVKSVLGGFADTQYF
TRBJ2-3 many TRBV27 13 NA TGTGCCAGCAGTCCCCGGAGGGTAGGTCCGCAGTATTTT CASSPRRVGPQYF
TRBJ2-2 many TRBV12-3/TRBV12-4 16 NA TGTGCCAGCAGTTTCGGGGGCATGGCCCTCACCGGGGAGCTGTTTTTT CASSFGGMALTGELFF
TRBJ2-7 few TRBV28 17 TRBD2 TGTGCCAGCAGTCCTCTCCTGGCGGGAGCATTTACCTACGAGCAGTACTTC CASSPLLAGAFTYEQYF
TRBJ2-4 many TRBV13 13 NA TGTGCCAGCAGCTGGGGGACCAAAAACATTCAGTACTTC CASSWGTKNIQYF
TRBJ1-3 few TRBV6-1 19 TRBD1 TGTGCCAGCAGTTGGGATTCTGACAGGGGCCTTTCCTCTGGAAACACCATATATTTT CASSWDSDRGLSSGNTIYF
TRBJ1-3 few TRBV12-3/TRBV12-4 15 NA TGTGCCAGCAGTCCCGCCCATAGCTCTGGAAACACCATATATTTT CASSPAHSSGNTIYF
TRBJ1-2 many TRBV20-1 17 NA TGCAGTGCTAGGGAGGACACCGCTCCCACTTTGTACTATGGCTACACCTTC CSAREDTAPTLYYGYTF
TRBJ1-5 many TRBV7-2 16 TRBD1 TGTGCCAGCAGCCCAACAGGGGCCTTTAGCAATCAGCCCCAGCATTTT CASSPTGAFSNQPQHF
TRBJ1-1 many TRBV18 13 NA TGTGCCAGCTCACAGAACAAGAACACTGAAGCTTTCTTT CASSQNKNTEAFF
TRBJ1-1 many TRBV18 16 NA TGTGCCAGCTCACTCTCCTTGGGACGGATGAACACTGAAGCTTTCTTT CASSLSLGRMNTEAFF
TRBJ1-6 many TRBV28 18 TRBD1 TGTGCCAGCAGTCGGGACAGGGGGCTGAGCTCCTATAATTCACCCCTCCACTTT CASSRDRGLSSYNSPLHF
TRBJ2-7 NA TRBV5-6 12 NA TGTGCCAGCAGCTTGTACAACTACGAGCAGTACTTC CASSLYNYEQYF
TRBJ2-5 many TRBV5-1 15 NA TGCGCCAGCAGCTTGACAGTGGATTTTCAAGAGACCCAGTACTTC CASSLTVDFQETQYF
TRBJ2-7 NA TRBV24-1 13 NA TGTGCCACCAGTGATGGGCAGGGCTACGAGCAGTACTTC CATSDGQGYEQYF
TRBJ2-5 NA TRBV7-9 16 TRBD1 TGTGCCAGCAGCCCGCCAGGACAGGGGCCAAGTGAGACCCAGTACTTC CASSPPGQGPSETQYF
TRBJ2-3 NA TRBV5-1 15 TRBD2 TGCGCCAGCAGCTTTGAAGCGGGAGGGGCAGATACGCAGTATTTT CASSFEAGGADTQYF
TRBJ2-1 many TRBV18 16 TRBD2 TGTGCCAGCTCAGCTCCCGCCGGGGGGATCAAGAATGAGCAGTTCTTC CASSAPAGGIKNEQFF